The 25 T cell receptor beta chains reported below all come from one sample, sequenced in a study of T cells in Graves' hyperthyroidism and ophthalmopathy. RNA transcripts gave rise to amplified TCR beta CDR3 regions. The HTBI primer set served for first-round RT-PCR of the TCR CDR3. TCRdb reprocessed the multiplex PCR reads with MiXCR, giving one entry per CDR3 protein. The table shows hundreds of thousands of distinct CDR3 sequences, with around 38% occurring only once. Sequenced: blood. Receptors originate from a man aged 18 to 35 with Graves' hyperthyroidism.

Many counts were recorded for this clonotype. The chain uses TRBV29-1 and TRBJ2-7, with 8 bases fitting TRBD2. There are 15 residues in the CDR3. Germline V gives CDR1 SQVTM, CDR2 ANQGSEA. Trimming cost V 4 bases and J 5 bases; bases outside gene matches: 13. In DNA, the CDR3 is TGCAGCGTTGTCGTGGTCGGGACTAGTAGCGACGAGCAGTACTTC. It codes for CSVVVVGTSSDEQYF.

This clonotype was seen repeatedly, ten times or more. J is TRBJ2-7 and V is TRBV29-1; 9 bases line up with TRBD2. V shed 4 bases and J 2 bases; nucleotides not matched to a gene: 3. CDR1 is SQVTM and CDR2 is ANQGSEA in the germline V gene. The CDR3 is 13 residues long. CDR3 in DNA: TGCAGCGTTGCGGCTAGCGGGACCTACGAGCAGTACTTC. This sequence encodes CSVAASGTYEQYF.

This clonotype turned up a few times. V gene TRBV4-1 combines with J gene TRBJ2-2; D is possibly TRBD2 (6 bases). In germline, CDR1 is MGHRA, CDR2 YSYEKL. Trimming shortened V by 2 bases and J by 5 bases, and 9 bases separated the two germline ends. This CDR3 contains 14 residues. CDR3 nucleotides: TGCGCCAGCAGCCAACGGGAGCGTACCGGGGAGCTGTTTTTT. Protein: CASSQRERTGELFF.

The chain combines TRBV7-9 with TRBJ2-7; D gene ambiguous. V was shortened by 1 base and J by 6 bases, with 16 bases between the two germline ends. The CDR3 totals 15 residues. The germline V gene has CDR1 SEHNR and CDR2 FQNEAQ (reference sequence). DNA of the CDR3: TGTGCCAGCAGCTTAGATACAGCCTCCCCGGCCGAGCAGTACTTC. This sequence encodes CASSLDTASPAEQYF.

This clonotype was counted a few times. This rearrangement joins TRBV5-1 to TRBJ1-5, with 9 bases that match TRBD1. The CDR3 sequence is 15 residues long. Germline V gene lookup returns CDR1 SGHRS and CDR2 YFSETQ. Losses at the gene ends were 1 base for V and 4 bases for J; bases not matched to a gene: 3. The CDR3 sequence: CASSLPGTGNQPQHF. The CDR3 DNA sequence: TGCGCCAGCAGCTTGCCTGGGACAGGGAATCAGCCCCAGCATTTT.

This clonotype has ten or more counts. The chain carries TRBV29-1 and TRBJ1-2; 7 nucleotides agree with TRBD1. J gave up 7 bases and V 2 bases, and 4 bases lay outside the gene matches. Germline CDR1 and CDR2: SQVTM and ANQGSEA. The CDR3 length is 12 residues. CDR3 in amino acids: CSVESGGLGYTF. CDR3 DNA sequence: TGCAGCGTTGAATCAGGGGGTCTTGGCTACACCTTC. Filled out from reference TRBV29-1 and TRBJ1-2, the complete variable domain reads SAVISQKPSRDICQRGTSLTIQCQVDSQVTMMFWYRQQPGQSLTLIATANQGSEATYESGFVIDKFPISRPNLTFSTLTVSNMSPEDSSIYLCSVESGGLGYTFGSGTRLTVV.

The chain recombines TRBV5-1 with TRBJ1-5; tentative D call: TRBD1 (5 bases). Trimming cost V 4 bases and J 5 bases, with 16 bases left between them. Germline lookup yields CDR1 SGHRS and CDR2 YFSETQ. CDR3 length: 15 amino acids. The CDR3 sequence is CASSPTAGFDQPQHF. CDR3 in DNA: TGCGCCAGCAGCCCAACAGCAGGGTTCGATCAGCCCCAGCATTTT. Variable domain in full (rest from reference TRBV5-1 and TRBJ1-5): KAGVTQTPRYLIKTRGQQVTLSCSPISGHRSVSWYQQTPGQGLQFLFEYFSETQRNKGNFPGRFSGRQFSNSRSEMNVSTLELGDSALYLCASSPTAGFDQPQHFGDGTRLSIL.

This clonotype was detected a few times. The gene calls are TRBV12-3 or TRBV12-4 and TRBJ2-5; 8 nucleotides match TRBD1. J lost 9 bases, V lost 2 bases, and 5 bases had no gene match. CDR3 length: 13 amino acids. CDR3 in DNA: TGTGCCAGCAGTTTAATCCAGGGACAGGCCCAGTACTTC. This gives the protein CASSLIQGQAQYF.

The chain links TRBV14 to TRBJ2-5; 7 bases fit TRBD1. The trim removed 2 bases at V and 5 bases at J, leaving 8 bases unmatched. The CDR3 has 15 residues. Germline V gene lookup returns CDR1 SGHDN and CDR2 FVKESK. The CDR3 coding sequence is TGTGCCAGCAGCCAAAGACAGGGTACCGGGGAGACCCAGTACTTC. Protein sequence: CASSQRQGTGETQYF.

This clonotype was detected many times. The chain is built from TRBV15 and TRBJ2-5; D not resolved. The germline V gene encodes CDR1 LNHNV and CDR2 YYDKDF (reference sequence). This CDR3 region has 14 residues. The V end lost 5 bases, the J end lost 5 bases, and 15 bases lay between the germline ends. CDR3 protein: CATSVRLGPETQYF. The DNA of the CDR3 is TGTGCCACCAGCGTCAGACTGGGTCCGGAGACCCAGTACTTC. The full variable domain, its missing parts supplied by reference TRBV15 and TRBJ2-5, is DAMVIQNPRYQVTQFGKPVTLSCSQTLNHNVMYWYQQKSSQAPKLLFHYYDKDFNNEADTPDNFQSRRPNTSFCFLDIRSPGLGDTAMYLCATSVRLGPETQYFGPGTRLLVL.

Turning to this clonotype: The junction differs from germline at one of its ends, possibly a read error. The chain has TRBV7-9 and TRBJ2-5; no clear D. In germline, CDR1 is SEHNR, CDR2 FQNEAQ (reference sequence). CDR3 length: 12 residues. CDR3 loop: CASSLGEETQNF. The CDR3, as DNA: TGTGCCAGCAGCTTAGGAGAAGAGACCCAGAACTTC.

This clonotype was recorded a few times. This chain uses TRBV7-9 with TRBJ1-6, with D maybe TRBD1 (5 bases). The germline V gene encodes CDR1 SEHNR and CDR2 FQNEAQ (reference sequence). The CDR3 has 14 amino acids. Trimming stripped 5 bases from V and 10 bases from J, with 15 bases between. The CDR3 region has the DNA TGTGCCAGCAGCCCCGTTGTGGGGCAATCACCCCTCCACTTT. It encodes CASSPVVGQSPLHF.

The chain carries TRBV20-1 and TRBJ1-6, with D possibly TRBD1 on 5 matching bases. Germline CDR1 is DFQATT and CDR2 is SNEGSKA (reference sequence). The CDR3 loop spans 17 amino acids. The V end lost 2 bases, the J end lost 4 bases, and 18 bases lay between the germline ends. In nucleotides, the CDR3 is TGCAGTGCTAGATCAGGGATAGAAAACGAATATAATTCACCCCTCCACTTT. Amino acid sequence: CSARSGIENEYNSPLHF.

This clonotype was counted between two and nine times. The chain uses TRBV7-2 and TRBJ2-5; 10 positions match TRBD2. This CDR3 has 20 residues. V was pared by 5 bases and J by 0 bases, with 18 bases of the junction left unmatched. In germline, CDR1 is SGHTA, CDR2 FQGNSA. CDR3 nucleotide sequence: TGTGCCAGCAGCCCCAGGTGGGGGACTAGCGCCAACCTCTACCAAGAGACCCAGTACTTC. It specifies CASSPRWGTSANLYQETQYF. Full variable domain (remainder filled in from reference TRBV7-2 and TRBJ2-5): GAGVSQSPSNKVTEKGKDVELRCDPISGHTALYWYRQSLGQGLEFLIYFQGNSAPDKSGLPSDRFSAERTGGSVSTLTIQRTQQEDSAVYLCASSPRWGTSANLYQETQYFGPGTRLLVL.

Ten or more counts support this clonotype. V gene TRBV2 combines with J gene TRBJ1-4; TRBD1 matches 8 bases. The germline CDR1 and CDR2 sequences are SNHLY and FYNNEI. The CDR3 sequence is 13 residues long. After removal of 7 bases from V and 7 bases from J, the junction contained 5 bases not matched to a gene. Written as DNA, the CDR3 is TGTGCCAGCAACGGACAGGGAGGTGAAAAACTGTTTTTT. Translating it yields CASNGQGGEKLFF.

On this clonotype itself: Compared with germline, one end of the junction differs, possibly owing to a read error. CDR3 DNA: TGCGCCAGCAGTTACCATCAGAACTCAGACGAGCAGTACTTC. It codes for CASSYHQNSDEQYF. This chain uses TRBV7-9 with TRBJ2-7; D not resolved. The germline CDR1 and CDR2 sequences are SEHNR and FQNEAQ (reference sequence). CDR3 size: 14 residues.

This clonotype has only a few counts. V is TRBV10-3 and J is TRBJ1-5, with a possible D match to TRBD1 (6 bases). The length of the CDR3 is 12 residues. Germline V CDR1 and CDR2: ENHRY, SYGVKD. Deletions cut 10 bases from V and 3 bases from J, with 10 bases between. The CDR3 sequence is CATGTHNQPQHF. CDR3 in DNA: TGTGCCACCGGGACACACAATCAGCCCCAGCATTTT.

With respect to this clonotype: A much larger clone differs by one base, so this may be a read error. V gene TRBV7-2 combines with J gene TRBJ1-1, with D unclear. The CDR3 runs to 14 residues. Trimming pared 0 bases from V and 7 bases from J, leaving 12 bases between. The germline CDR1 and CDR2 sequences are SGHTA and FQGNSA. The CDR3 DNA is TGTGCCAGCAGCTTAGCCTACCCGCCAGTTGAAGCTTTCTTT. Protein sequence: CASSLAYPPVEAFF.

This clonotype turned up a few times. This chain connects TRBV7-8 to TRBJ1-6; the D is unclear. V was pared by 8 bases and J by 4 bases, with 21 bases between. From germline, CDR1 is SGHVS and CDR2 FQNEAQ. The CDR3 has 17 residues. The chain's CDR3 is CASGPQRLGAYNSPLHF. For the CDR3, the DNA is TGTGCCAGCGGCCCCCAACGGCTCGGCGCGTATAATTCACCCCTCCACTTT.

This chain connects TRBV25-1 to TRBJ1-2; 9 nucleotides line up with TRBD1. CDR3 length: 13 amino acids. Germline V gives CDR1 MGHDK, CDR2 SYGVNS. V gave up 8 bases and J gave up 4 bases; unmatched junction bases: 5. CDR3 in amino acids: CASVPDRGYGYTF. The DNA of the CDR3 is TGTGCCAGCGTTCCGGACAGGGGCTATGGCTACACCTTC.

This clonotype was seen only a few times. The V call is TRBV14, the J call TRBJ1-2; 8 bases are a match to TRBD1. Unmatched junction bases numbered 8, after V lost 4 bases and J lost 4 bases. The CDR3 is 15 residues long. Germline V gives CDR1 SGHDN, CDR2 FVKESK. CDR3 in amino acids: CASSPPGTGFYGYTF. CDR3 coding DNA: TGTGCCAGCAGCCCCCCCGGGACAGGCTTCTATGGCTACACCTTC.

The V gene is TRBV20-1, the J gene TRBJ2-7, with TRBD1 identical over 7 bases. The ends lost 1 base at V and 5 bases at J; junction bases unmatched: 8. CDR1 and CDR2 (germline): DFQATT, SNEGSKA (reference sequence). The CDR3 runs to 14 residues. The CDR3 bases are TGCAGTGCTAGAGCCGGGACAGAGAGCAACGAGCAGTACTTC. It is translated as CSARAGTESNEQYF.

This clonotype was detected a few times. Its ends do not fully match the called genes, so a read error is possible. The V gene is TRBV2, the J gene TRBJ2-7; 10 bases are a match to TRBD1. Germline assignment: CDR1 SNHLY and CDR2 FYNNEI. This CDR3 has 15 amino acids. CDR3 coding DNA: TGCGCCAGCAGCCATGCCGGGACAGGGGAAGACGAGCAGTACTTC. Residues: CASSHAGTGEDEQYF.

This clonotype was recorded only once. The rearrangement uses TRBV11-3 and TRBJ2-5; D assignment may be TRBD1 or TRBD2 (6 bases each). This CDR3 is built from 15 residues. Between the trimmed V and J ends, which lost 0 bases and 1 base, there was a span of 9 bases. Germline V gene sequence: CDR1 SGHNT, CDR2 YENEEA. The CDR3 region is CASSLDGGSQETQYF. In DNA form, the CDR3 reads TGTGCCAGCAGCTTAGACGGGGGCTCCCAAGAGACCCAGTACTTC.

The gene calls are TRBV6-6 and TRBJ1-5, with no clear D. In germline, CDR1 is MNHNY, CDR2 SVGAGI (reference sequence). The CDR3 consists of 13 residues. V lost 6 bases and J 2 bases, leaving 8 bases between the germline ends. This CDR3 is CASSTVGNQPQHF. In DNA, the CDR3 is TGTGCCAGCAGCACAGTTGGCAATCAGCCCCAGCATTTT.